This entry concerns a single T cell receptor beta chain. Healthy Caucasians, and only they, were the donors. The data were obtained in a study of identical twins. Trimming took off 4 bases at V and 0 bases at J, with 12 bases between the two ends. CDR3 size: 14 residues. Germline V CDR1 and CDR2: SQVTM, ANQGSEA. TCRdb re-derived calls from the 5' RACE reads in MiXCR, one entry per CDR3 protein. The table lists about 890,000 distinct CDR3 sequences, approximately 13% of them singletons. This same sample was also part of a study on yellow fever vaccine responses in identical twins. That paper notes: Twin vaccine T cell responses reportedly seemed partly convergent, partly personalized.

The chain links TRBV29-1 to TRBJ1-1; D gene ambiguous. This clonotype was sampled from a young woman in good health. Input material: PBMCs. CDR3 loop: CSVAIWVVNTEAFF. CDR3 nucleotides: TGCAGCGTTGCGATATGGGTGGTGAACACTGAAGCTTTCTTT. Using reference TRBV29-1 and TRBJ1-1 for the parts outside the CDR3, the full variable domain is SAVISQKPSRDICQRGTSLTIQCQVDSQVTMMFWYRQQPGQSLTLIATANQGSEATYESGFVIDKFPISRPNLTFSTLTVSNMSPEDSSIYLCSVAIWVVNTEAFFGQGTRLTVV.